The rows below give T cell receptor beta chains drawn from one sample of a study of shared clonotypes between healthy human individuals. Data came from immunoSEQ multiplex PCR; TCRdb stores just in-frame clones and leaves some out. Found here are about 980,000 clones, 76% of them singletons; the top ten hold about 1.5%. The sample was memory CD4+ T cells sorted from blood. Receptors were obtained from a man between 18 and 35 years old in good health. Both conserved end residues are trimmed from each CDR3. Each record gives: J gene, V gene, D gene, CDR3 protein. D genes are given only for firm matches.

TRBJ2-7	TRBV7-2	TRBD2	ASSLAGAGYYEQY
TRBJ1-6	TRBV19	-	ASTTDGGPYSPLH
TRBJ1-3	TRBV18	-	ASSPSVGSSGNTIY
TRBJ2-1	TRBV7-8	-	ASSLSMDGYNEQF
TRBJ1-6	TRBV30	TRBD1	AWSRQGNSYNSPLH
TRBJ2-1	TRBV7-2	TRBD2	ASSLGISGGKNEQF
TRBJ2-5	TRBV7-2	-	ASSLQGWQETQY
TRBJ2-5	TRBV27	TRBD2	ASSIGRGEETQY
TRBJ1-5	TRBV6-5	TRBD1	ASSLGQGIH
TRBJ1-2	TRBV6-6	-	ASSYGRGADYGYT
TRBJ1-2	TRBV5-1	TRBD1	ASSLAQGADGYT
TRBJ1-3	TRBV27	-	ASSLGGSGNTIY
TRBJ2-3	TRBV6-5	TRBD1	ASSVTGGMQY
TRBJ1-2	TRBV5-6	-	ASTPPRGSVFGYGYT
TRBJ2-7	TRBV7-2	TRBD2	ASSLGTRQRGEQY
TRBJ1-6	TRBV6-1	-	ASSEGRVGLGSPLH
TRBJ1-5	TRBV6-1	-	ASNFYSNQPQH
TRBJ2-2	TRBV30	-	AWKLGTNTGELF
TRBJ2-7	TRBV30	TRBD1	AWSPDRTYEQY
TRBJ2-2	TRBV5-1	-	ASSLEGVYTGELF
TRBJ1-4	TRBV10-3	-	AISESSTTNEKLF
TRBJ2-7	TRBV7-9	TRBD1	ASSLPRQGERVYEQY
TRBJ2-1	TRBV5-4	TRBD2	ASSLVGTSYNEQF
TRBJ1-4	TRBV28	TRBD1	ASSSPGTGNNEKLF
TRBJ2-7	TRBV4-1	-	ASSQAQGGRTGEQY
TRBJ2-7	TRBV5-8	-	ASSLARESEQY
TRBJ1-6	TRBV9	-	ASSVTGAWDSPLH
TRBJ1-5	TRBV28	TRBD1	ASSLSDRDNQPQH
TRBJ2-3	TRBV27	TRBD2	ASSTRAGGSTDTQY
TRBJ1-5	TRBV6-1	-	ASKDRQVGQPQH
TRBJ1-1	TRBV4-1	TRBD1	ASRPPGVLRQGEAF
TRBJ1-4	TRBV2	-	ASSLGQKNEKLF
TRBJ2-7	TRBV5-6	TRBD2	ASSSFVTLAGDYEQY
TRBJ2-7	TRBV6-5	-	ASRRGTKLSPEQY
TRBJ1-2	TRBV30	TRBD1	AWTTGNNGYT
TRBJ1-2	TRBV5-1	-	ASSLESQGGGYT
TRBJ2-7	TRBV9	TRBD2	ASSPGGGRYEQY
TRBJ1-1	TRBV18	-	ASSPYSGGTEAF
TRBJ1-1	TRBV9	-	ASSVGMNTEAF
TRBJ1-2	TRBV5-4	-	ASSLKRAANYGYT
TRBJ1-2	TRBV6-5	-	ASSYRPAASYGYT
TRBJ2-7	TRBV5-1	TRBD1	ASSWTGVGPYEQY
TRBJ1-2	TRBV30	-	AWSVQGSYGYT
TRBJ1-6	TRBV6-1	-	ASSVRGSDSPLH
TRBJ2-5	TRBV30	-	AWSGDKSQETQY
TRBJ1-1	TRBV29-1	-	SVNSGVVDTEAF
TRBJ2-1	TRBV30	TRBD1	AWRGWTGDFRSSYNEQF
TRBJ1-5	TRBV27	-	ASSVQGLPPYQPQH
TRBJ2-3	TRBV6-6	-	ASSYWEGVTDTQY
TRBJ2-3	TRBV11-3	-	ASSVLCAADTQY
TRBJ1-2	TRBV9	-	ASSVGIGTGGYGYT
TRBJ2-3	TRBV30	TRBD2	AWRAPGLVADTQY
TRBJ2-3	TRBV25-1	TRBD1	ASSEWTGEADTQY
TRBJ2-2	TRBV5-4	TRBD2	ASSFGTSGRRAGELF
TRBJ1-2	TRBV19	TRBD1	ASRPSGGANYGYT